The source of this T cell receptor (beta chain) is a study of blood T cell repertoires in COVID-19. About the research overall: Nucleic acid was either cDNA or gDNA, and it came from T cells, B-cell-depleted T cells, or PBMCs.

Participant ages covered about 18 to 100 years across 25 or so US areas. Cohort 3 recovered donors had two negative PCRs, clearance, or symptom resolution. Authors' analysis steps: Using reference gene primer amplification, nucleated cell counts were estimated. Produced via immunoSEQ multiplex PCR; TCRdb's table is partial and in-frame only. The V and J calls and clone size were taken over from that table, and D and trimming were inferred from the DNA. The profile shows 310,000 or so clones, roughly 87% of them singletons. In its sample, this clone was seen once. At one end, the junction sequence differs from germline, possibly due to a read error. CDR1 is MNHNS, CDR2 SASEGT, per germline. The CDR3 runs to 15 residues.

This clonotype was sampled from a woman aged 25-40 years who had recovered from COVID-19. The chain employs TRBV6-1 and TRBJ1-3, with D unclear. Source material: PBMCs or T cells enriched from blood (not recorded which). The CDR3 loop is CASREARSSGNTIYF. The CDR3 DNA reads TGTGCCAGCAGGGAAGCCAGGTCCTCTGGAAACACCATATATTTT.